One and the same sample provided the 22 T cell receptor beta chains below, sequenced in a study of human T cells and chemical hapten exposure. Using its own MiXCR run on the RACE reads, TCRdb lists one record per CDR3 protein. The sample records fewer than 300,000 distinct CDR3 sequences, 7% to 10% being singletons. Time point reported: pre-sensitization, week 0. Treatment given: therapeutic diphenylcyclopropenone sensitization with weekly scalp DPC. The material sequenced was whole blood, taken in connection with sensitization to the hapten diphenylcyclopropenone (DPC). The receptors originated from a woman in her 40s with alopecia areata. Some clones in this sample may be carry-over from other donors' samples.

Many counts were recorded for this clonotype. This chain connects TRBV7-2 to TRBJ2-5; tentative D call: TRBD1 (6 bases). The germline gives CDR1 SGHTA, CDR2 FQGNSA. The CDR3 sequence is 15 residues long. V was trimmed by 4 bases and J by 1 base, leaving 13 bases between them. The CDR3 loop is CASSSTPGAQETQYF. Here the CDR3 DNA reads TGTGCCAGCAGCTCGACACCAGGGGCCCAAGAGACCCAGTACTTC.

Ten or more counts support this clonotype. The chain couples TRBV12-3 or TRBV12-4 to TRBJ2-1, with TRBD2 matching 13 bases. This CDR3 has 19 amino acids. J gave up 0 bases and V 2 bases, and 7 bases lay outside the gene matches. CDR3 in amino acids: CASSLRGLAGLSSYNEQFF. CDR3 sequence (DNA): TGTGCCAGCAGTTTACGGGGACTAGCGGGACTGAGCTCCTACAATGAGCAGTTCTTC.

A few counts support this clonotype. V gene TRBV28 combines with J gene TRBJ2-7; 9 nucleotides agree with TRBD1. The CDR3 length is 15 residues. V shed 6 bases, J shed 1 base, and the junction held 7 bases outside the gene matches. Looked up from germline, CDR1 is MDHEN and CDR2 is SYDVKM. CDR3 region: CASSSPGTGSYEQYF. As DNA, the CDR3 is TGTGCCAGCAGCTCCCCCGGGACAGGGTCCTACGAGCAGTACTTC.

This clonotype was recorded many times. The chain carries TRBV12-3 or TRBV12-4 and TRBJ2-5, with D perhaps given as TRBD1 or TRBD2 (5 bases each). This CDR3 is 14 amino acids long. V lost 3 bases, J lost 2 bases, and 10 bases lay in between. The CDR3 DNA is TGTGCCAGCAGTTTCTGGGGGAGACAAGAGACCCAGTACTTC. As protein: CASSFWGRQETQYF.

V gene TRBV10-3 combines with J gene TRBJ2-3; D perhaps matches TRBD1 (5 bases). The V end lost 8 bases, the J end lost 0 bases, and 12 bases lay between the germline ends. CDR1 and CDR2 (germline): ENHRY, SYGVKD. CDR3 size: 14 residues. The DNA for the CDR3 is TGTGCCATCGGGGCCTATACTAGCACAGATACGCAGTATTTT. It specifies CAIGAYTSTDTQYF.

This clonotype was seen more than once but under ten times. The CDR3 reads CASSFIQGTKGVAGYTDTQYF. CDR3 DNA: TGTGCCAGCAGCTTTATACAGGGAACGAAAGGGGTAGCGGGGTACACAGATACGCAGTATTTT. The V call is TRBV11-2, the J call TRBJ2-3; 8 nucleotides align to TRBD2. CDR3 length: 21 amino acids. The germline gives CDR1 SGHAT, CDR2 FQNNGV. V was clipped by 3 bases and J by 2 bases; unmatched bases: 22.

This clonotype came up many times. V and J are TRBV7-8 and TRBJ2-5, with D hard to call. Trimming pared 1 base from V and 4 bases from J, leaving 4 bases between. The CDR3 sequence is 12 residues long. Germline CDR1 and CDR2: SGHVS and FQNEAQ. CDR3 region: CASSLGRETQYF. The CDR3 bases are TGTGCCAGCAGCTTAGGGCGAGAGACCCAGTACTTC. Variable domain in full (rest from reference TRBV7-8 and TRBJ2-5): GAGVSQSPRYKVAKRGQDVALRCDPISGHVSLFWYQQALGQGPEFLTYFQNEAQLDKSGLPSDRFFAERPEGSVSTLKIQRTQQEDSAVYLCASSLGRETQYFGPGTRLLVL.

V gene TRBV20-1 combines with J gene TRBJ2-1, with 7 bases aligning to TRBD2. The V gene's germline CDR1 is DFQATT and CDR2 SNEGSKA (reference sequence). V dropped 2 bases and J dropped 3; count of bases not matched to a gene: 10. This CDR3 contains 16 residues. The CDR3 bases are TGCAGTGCTAGATTTGGCGGGAGTCGGGTCTACAATGAGCAGTTCTTC. Translation: CSARFGGSRVYNEQFF.

This clonotype was counted a few times. V and J are TRBV20-1 and TRBJ2-7; D is perhaps TRBD1 (6 bases). Per germline, CDR1 DFQATT and CDR2 SNEGSKA (reference sequence). The V end was cut by 5 bases, the J end by 0 bases, with 14 bases between. The CDR3 has 14 amino acids. The CDR3 spells CSASGVPLSYEQYF. The CDR3 coding sequence is TGCAGTGCTTCAGGGGTACCACTCTCCTACGAGCAGTACTTC.

This clonotype was seen more than once but under ten times. The V and J genes are TRBV28 and TRBJ2-7, with 7 bases matching TRBD2. In germline, CDR1 is MDHEN, CDR2 SYDVKM. With V trimmed by 2 bases and J by 2 bases, 9 bases remained unmatched. This CDR3 region has 16 residues. CDR3 DNA sequence: TGTGCCAGCAGTTTACCCCGCGGGGGACGGCCCTACGAGCAGTACTTC. Its translation is CASSLPRGGRPYEQYF.

The rearrangement uses TRBV6-5 and TRBJ1-5, with TRBD1 matching 7 bases. Germline V gene lookup returns CDR1 MNHEY and CDR2 SVGAGI. With 2 bases clipped from V and 5 bases from J, the junction kept 3 bases outside the gene matches. The CDR3 extends over 14 amino acids. Here the CDR3 reads CASSYRDRDQPQHF. The CDR3 region has the DNA TGTGCCAGCAGTTACCGGGACAGAGATCAGCCCCAGCATTTT.

The gene calls are TRBV12-3 or TRBV12-4 and TRBJ2-7, with D hard to call. The CDR3 has 15 amino acids. V gave up 0 bases and J gave up 0 bases, with 9 bases separating them. CDR3 in amino acids: CASSLAFALSYEQYF. CDR3 DNA: TGTGCCAGCAGTTTAGCGTTCGCGCTCTCCTACGAGCAGTACTTC.

This clonotype has ten or more counts. The chain joins TRBV5-5 to TRBJ1-5; a possible D gene is TRBD1 (6 bases). The CDR3 extends over 14 amino acids. V was cut by 3 bases and J by 1 base, with 8 bases left in between. CDR1 SGHKS and CDR2 YYEKEE come from the germline V gene (reference sequence). In DNA, the CDR3 is TGTGCCAGCAGCTCTGGACAGAGCAATCAGCCCCAGCATTTT. It is translated as CASSSGQSNQPQHF. The full variable domain, rest sourced from reference TRBV5-5 and TRBJ1-5, is DAGVTQSPTHLIKTRGQQVTLRCSPISGHKSVSWYQQVLGQGPQFIFQYYEKEERGRGNFPDRFSARQFPNYSSELNVNALLLGDSALYLCASSSGQSNQPQHFGDGTRLSIL.

This clonotype showed up many times. The gene calls are TRBV3-1 and TRBJ2-3, with D hard to call. Germline CDR1 reads LGHDT; CDR2 reads YNNKEL (reference sequence). This CDR3 is built from 15 residues. The ends were cut back, 0 bases at V and 1 base at J, with 8 bases in the middle. CDR3 residues: CASSQDAVRTDTQYF. CDR3 nucleotides: TGTGCCAGCAGCCAAGACGCGGTTCGCACAGATACGCAGTATTTT.

The chain is built from TRBV24-1 and TRBJ2-1; perhaps D is TRBD1 or TRBD2 (6 bases each). This CDR3 comprises 16 residues. Trimming took 5 bases from V and 1 from J, leaving 14 bases between them. Per germline, CDR1 KGHDR and CDR2 SFDVKD. CDR3 coding DNA: TGTGCCACCAGTGCCGGGGGCCCGAGATCCTACAATGAGCAGTTCTTC. It codes for CATSAGGPRSYNEQFF.

This clonotype was counted between two and nine times. The chain couples TRBV9 to TRBJ2-1; D might be TRBD2 (6 bases). V was pared by 0 bases and J by 2 bases, with 9 bases between. The CDR3 has 15 residues. Per germline, CDR1 SGDLS and CDR2 YYNGEE. The DNA of the CDR3 is TGTGCCAGCAGCGTAGTTAGCGGACCCTACAATGAGCAGTTCTTC. Amino acids: CASSVVSGPYNEQFF.

The chain combines TRBV7-9 with TRBJ2-2, with 13 nucleotides matching TRBD2. J lost 4 bases, V lost 5 bases, and 13 bases had no gene match. The germline V gene has CDR1 SEHNR and CDR2 FQNEAQ (reference sequence). This CDR3 contains 19 residues. The CDR3 spells CASSGRSGLAGDTTGELFF. CDR3 bases: TGTGCCAGCAGCGGACGATCTGGACTAGCGGGAGACACCACCGGGGAGCTGTTTTTT.

This clonotype came up many times. The V gene is TRBV7-9, the J gene TRBJ2-1; either TRBD1 or TRBD2 may supply D (5 bases each). Germline V gene sequence: CDR1 SEHNR, CDR2 FQNEAQ (reference sequence). The length of the CDR3 is 15 residues. V lost 7 bases, J lost 5 bases, and 18 bases lay in between. The CDR3 loop reads CASIERGRPDNEQFF. The CDR3 coding sequence is TGTGCCAGCATCGAGAGGGGTCGCCCCGACAATGAGCAGTTCTTC.

This clonotype showed up just a few times. The V gene is TRBV11-3, the J gene TRBJ2-3; 10 nucleotides agree with TRBD2. Germline V gene sequence: CDR1 SGHNT, CDR2 YENEEA. V was clipped by 5 bases and J by 3 bases; unmatched bases: 11. The CDR3 length is 17 residues. DNA of the CDR3: TGTGCCAGCAGCCCCGGGCTAGCGGGGGAAGAGACAGATACGCAGTATTTT. Protein: CASSPGLAGEETDTQYF.

This clonotype occurred many times. The rearrangement links TRBV6-6 to TRBJ2-5, with D possibly called TRBD1 or TRBD2 (5 bases each). CDR3 length: 13 residues. CDR1 and CDR2 from the germline V gene are MNHNY and SVGAGI (reference sequence). The V end was cut by 6 bases, the J end by 9 bases, with 17 bases between. In DNA form, the CDR3 reads TGTGCCAGCAGCTTACCGGGACCCGGCGCCCAGTACTTC. Its protein product is CASSLPGPGAQYF.

This clonotype showed up just a few times. V usage is TRBV12-3 or TRBV12-4 and J usage is TRBJ2-1, with D tentatively TRBD1 or TRBD2 (6 bases each). The germline V and J ends were trimmed by 3 bases and 10 bases, with 10 bases remaining between them. This CDR3 is built from 12 residues. The CDR3 DNA is TGTGCCAGCAGTTTCGGGGGCCCGGAGCAGTTCTTC. It is translated as CASSFGGPEQFF.

V gene TRBV12-3 or TRBV12-4 combines with J gene TRBJ2-3; D gene uncertain. There are 16 residues in the CDR3. Trimming stripped 4 bases from V and 4 bases from J, with 18 bases between. DNA of the CDR3: TGTGCCAGCAGTTCCCAGACGGGTCCTAGGGCAGATACGCAGTATTTT. This codes for CASSSQTGPRADTQYF.